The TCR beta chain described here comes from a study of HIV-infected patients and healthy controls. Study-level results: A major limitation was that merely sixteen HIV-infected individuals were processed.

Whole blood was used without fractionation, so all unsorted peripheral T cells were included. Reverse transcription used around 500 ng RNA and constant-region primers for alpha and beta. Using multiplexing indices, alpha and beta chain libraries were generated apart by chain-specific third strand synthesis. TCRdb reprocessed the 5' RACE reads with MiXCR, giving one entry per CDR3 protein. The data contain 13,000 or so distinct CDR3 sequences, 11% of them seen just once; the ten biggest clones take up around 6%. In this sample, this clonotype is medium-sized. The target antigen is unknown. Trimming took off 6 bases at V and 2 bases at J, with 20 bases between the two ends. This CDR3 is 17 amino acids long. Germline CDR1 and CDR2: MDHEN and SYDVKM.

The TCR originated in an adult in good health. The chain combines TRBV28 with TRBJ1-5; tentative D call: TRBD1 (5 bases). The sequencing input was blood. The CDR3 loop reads CASSPLRGERGNQPQHF. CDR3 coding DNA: TGTGCCAGCAGCCCTCTCAGAGGGGAACGTGGCAATCAGCCCCAGCATTTT.